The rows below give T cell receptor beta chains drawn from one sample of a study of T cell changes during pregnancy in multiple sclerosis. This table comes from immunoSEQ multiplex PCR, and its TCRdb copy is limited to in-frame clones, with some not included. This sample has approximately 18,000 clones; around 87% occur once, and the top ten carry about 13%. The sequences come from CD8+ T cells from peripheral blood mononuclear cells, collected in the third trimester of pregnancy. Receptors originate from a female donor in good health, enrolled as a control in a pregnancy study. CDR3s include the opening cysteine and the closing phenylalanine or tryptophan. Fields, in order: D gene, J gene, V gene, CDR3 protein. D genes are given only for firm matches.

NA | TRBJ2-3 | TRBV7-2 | CASSPSLSYLTDTQYF
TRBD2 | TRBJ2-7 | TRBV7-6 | CASSFGREGGPYEQYF
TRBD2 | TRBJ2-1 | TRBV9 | CASSGTSGPSYNEQFF
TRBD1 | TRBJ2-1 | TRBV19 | CASRDRGSSNEQFF
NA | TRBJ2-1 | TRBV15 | CATSGSVYNEQFF
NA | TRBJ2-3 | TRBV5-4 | CASSFEGYPDTQYF
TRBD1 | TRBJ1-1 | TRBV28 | CASSLAAGGFQVWTNTEAFF
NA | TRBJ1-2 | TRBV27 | CASSAGTPLYYGYTF
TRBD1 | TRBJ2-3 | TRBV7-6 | CASSFQGASTDTQYF
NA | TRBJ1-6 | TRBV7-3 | CASSVDSLNSPLHF
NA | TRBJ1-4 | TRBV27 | CASSLSLMGGEREKLFF
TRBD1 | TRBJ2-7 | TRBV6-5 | CASSSQGAGYEQYF
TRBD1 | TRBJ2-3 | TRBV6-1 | CASRQGGRDTQYF
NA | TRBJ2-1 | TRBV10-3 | CAITGELDSNEQFF
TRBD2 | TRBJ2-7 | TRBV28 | CASIQGLAGVYYEQYF
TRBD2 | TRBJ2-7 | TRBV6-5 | CASSPGTSGVGEQYF
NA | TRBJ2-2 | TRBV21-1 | CARQREVTGELFF